A selection of T cell receptor beta chains follows, all from one sample in a study of OX40 agonist ivuxolimab in advanced cancers. The repertoire was sequenced with immunoSEQ multiplex PCR; TCRdb's copy has only in-frame clones and lacks some. The sample carries about 62,000 clones, approximately 92% recorded once. The sequencing used CD4+ or CD8+ T cells sorted from blood, collected in a trial of the OX40 agonist ivuxolimab. Receptors originate from an adult with an advanced solid tumor such as melanoma, head and neck, liver or kidney cancer. The CDR3 runs from the conserved cysteine through the conserved F or W. The D gene is left open where the match is weak. Only part of the rows carry a size: once, few, many, or a class if the clone is expanded.

NA TRBD2 20 TRBV2 CASSGVQARLAGAFPYEQYF
NA NA 14 TRBV4-1 CASSQEGFSYEQYF
NA NA 11 TRBV5-5 CASSLLHEQYF
once TRBD2 16 TRBV12-5 CASGGSAGGLEDTQYF
NA NA 14 TRBV18 CASSQQGLEGEQYF
NA TRBD1 13 TRBV9 CASSADRAETQYF
NA NA 13 TRBV18 CASSPRGAEKLFF
NA TRBD2 14 TRBV5-5 CASSPGWGGYEQYF
NA NA 15 TRBV4-1 CASSQERHSNQPQHF
NA TRBD2 17 TRBV5-1 CASSLSRSGGPAHEQYF
NA TRBD2 14 TRBV15 CATSRLAGEDTQYF
NA NA 13 TRBV7-9 CASSFLLTDTQYF
NA NA 16 TRBV30 CAWSVPWQGPNQPQHF
NA TRBD1 18 TRBV4-1 CASSQDRWDRGGNQPQHF
NA TRBD2 15 TRBV7-3 CASSLLAGASYEQYF
NA NA 14 TRBV5-6 CASSFGRGILGYTF
few TRBD1 14 TRBV27 CASSLTGTGSGYTF
NA TRBD1 15 TRBV27 CASSLSGQGAYEQYF
NA NA 15 TRBV29-1 CSVDPRTLANYGYTF
NA NA 14 TRBV5-6 CASSLGTGMYEQYF
NA NA 18 TRBV21-1 CASSENRDRGLGNQPQHF
NA NA 13 TRBV4-1 CASSQGNGNTIYF
NA NA 13 TRBV27 CASSGTGSTEAFF
NA NA 14 TRBV4-1 CASSQMTNTGELFF
NA NA 13 TRBV14 CASSQVPVEEQFF
NA TRBD1 14 TRBV7-3 CASSSGTGGDEQYF
NA NA 13 TRBV2 CASRDRITYEQYF
NA NA 12 TRBV11-2 CASSLGTDTQYF
NA NA 18 TRBV23-1 CASSQCPRFGRVREKLFF
NA NA 13 TRBV4-2 CASSQGGHQPQHF
once TRBD2 20 TRBV4-1 CASSQGVWLTGTSGSNEQFF
NA TRBD2 16 TRBV6-6 CASSYSSGGSSYEQYF
NA NA 16 TRBV6-6 CASSPPGAGRTGELFF
NA NA 16 TRBV9 CASSVELAGATDTQYF
once NA 14 TRBV6-5 CASSFSEGNSPLHF
once NA 14 TRBV6-4 CASSTRLVPSIQYF
NA TRBD2 15 TRBV6-1 CASSELAGGPETQYF
once TRBD1 14 TRBV2 CASSASRGRETQYF
NA TRBD1 14 TRBV5-5 CASSVGTGVLEQYF
NA TRBD2 15 TRBV10-3 CAISGLAISYNEQFF
NA NA 14 TRBV12-5 CASGARQGWNTQYF
NA TRBD2 18 TRBV7-6 CASSLSPASGSETGELFF
NA NA 14 TRBV9 CASSVDRIDNEQFF
NA NA 15 TRBV27 CASLASGYSYNEQFF
NA TRBD2 17 TRBV7-9 CASSLAGQREGPWTQYF
NA TRBD2 16 TRBV4-1 CASSQEAGVGKNIQYF
few TRBD1 14 TRBV6-6 CASSNTGVGEKLFF
NA NA 10 TRBV7-9 CASSLGDYTF
NA NA 12 TRBV6-6 CASRTSRETQYF
NA TRBD1 14 TRBV6-6 CASSPGTDKNIQYF